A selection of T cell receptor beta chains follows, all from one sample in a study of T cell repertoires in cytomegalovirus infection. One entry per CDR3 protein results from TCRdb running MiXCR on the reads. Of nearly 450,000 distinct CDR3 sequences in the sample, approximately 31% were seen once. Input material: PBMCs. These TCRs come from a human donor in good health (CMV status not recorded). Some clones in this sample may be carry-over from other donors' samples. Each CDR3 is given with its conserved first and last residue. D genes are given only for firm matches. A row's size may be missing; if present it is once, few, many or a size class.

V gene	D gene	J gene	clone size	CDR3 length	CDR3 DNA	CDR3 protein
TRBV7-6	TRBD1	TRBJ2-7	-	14	TGTGCCAGCAGCTTCAGCCAGGGGGACTACGAGCAGTACTTC	CASSFSQGDYEQYF
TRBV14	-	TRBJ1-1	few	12	TGTGCCAGTGCGACAGCAAACACTGAAGCTTTCTTT	CASATANTEAFF
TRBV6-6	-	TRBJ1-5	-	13	TGTTCCAGCAAAGGACAGAGCAATCAGCCCCAGCATTTT	CSSKGQSNQPQHF
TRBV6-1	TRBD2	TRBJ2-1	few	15	TGTGCCAGCAGTCAGGTGGCGGGGGGTGGTCGCGAGCAGTTCTTC	CASSQVAGGGREQFF
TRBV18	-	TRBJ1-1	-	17	TGTGCCAGCTCACCATCCGCCGGGGCCCGGGGGGCTACTGAAGCTTTCTTT	CASSPSAGARGATEAFF
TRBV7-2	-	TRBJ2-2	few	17	TGTGCCAGCAGCACTAGAGGGGGGGGCTCCGTTGCCGGGGAGCTGTTTTTT	CASSTRGGGSVAGELFF
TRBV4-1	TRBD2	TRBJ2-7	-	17	TGCGCCAGCAGCCAAATAGCGGGGGGCCCGAGCTCCTACGAGCAGTACTTC	CASSQIAGGPSSYEQYF
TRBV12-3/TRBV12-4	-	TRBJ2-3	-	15	TGTGCCAGCAGCCCTATCCAAGGCTTCGGAGATACGCAGTATTTT	CASSPIQGFGDTQYF
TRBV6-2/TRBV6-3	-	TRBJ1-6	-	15	TGTGCCAGCACTTCGATGGGGGCTTATAATTCACCCCTCCACTTT	CASTSMGAYNSPLHF
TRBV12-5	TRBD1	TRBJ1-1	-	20	TGTGCTAGTGGTTTGGTACGGACAGGGGCCGCGCCTGTACCGAACACTGAAGCTTTCTTT	CASGLVRTGAAPVPNTEAFF
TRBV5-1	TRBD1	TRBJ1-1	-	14	TGCGCCAGCAGCTCCCTTCAGGGGGAGACTGAAGCTCTCTTT	CASSSLQGETEALF